This T cell receptor (beta chain) came from a study of blood T cell repertoires in COVID-19. Study-level background: Some COVID-19 samples were acute and others convalescent; all came from the United States, Italy and Spain. From T cells, B-cell-depleted T cells, or PBMCs came the material, which was cDNA or gDNA.

In the authors' workflow: Reference gene primers were amplified, and this amplification served to estimate nucleated cell counts. The method was immunoSEQ multiplex PCR; TCRdb's version includes in-frame clones alone and lacks a portion of them. Clonal size and the V and J genes are those of that table, whereas D and trimming came from the DNA. The data show 200,000 to 300,000 clones, with 70% to 90% seen just once and roughly 3.9% held by the top ten. This clonotype was obtained from a woman aged 40 to 50 with acute or convalescent COVID-19. Material for sequencing was peripheral blood.

The CDR3 here is CASSPGQYAEAFF. Here the CDR3 DNA reads TGTGCCAGCAGCCCGGGACAGTATGCTGAAGCTTTCTTT. The chain couples TRBV7-3 to TRBJ1-1; 7 bases are shared with TRBD1. V dropped 5 bases and J dropped 6; count of bases not matched to a gene: 6. Germline lookup yields CDR1 SGHTA and CDR2 FQGTGA. The CDR3 extends over 13 amino acids.